Here is one TCR beta chain with its context. Assignments of participants to cohorts depended upon their own reported clinical history. Cohort 3 donors counted as recovered after two negative PCRs, clearance, or resolved symptoms. The CDR3 sequence is 16 residues long. The germline V gene encodes CDR1 MNHNY and CDR2 SVGAGI (reference sequence). V was trimmed by 7 bases and J by 2 bases, leaving 18 bases between them. This sample was included in a study of blood T cell repertoires in COVID-19. Study summary: From the United States, Italy and Spain came samples of acute and convalescent COVID-19.

Method: immunoSEQ multiplex PCR; TCRdb's copy keeps in-frame clones and lacks some. The sample includes 300,000 to 450,000 clones, 80% to 90% of them seen just once. Sequenced: PBMCs or T cells enriched from blood (not recorded which). The TCR originated in a man aged 25-40 years who had recovered from COVID-19. The rearrangement uses TRBV6-6 and TRBJ1-5, with D hard to call. The CDR3 coding sequence is TGTGCCAGCACACCCCAGAGGGCGTATGGCAATCAGCCCCAGCATTTT. The encoded protein is CASTPQRAYGNQPQHF.